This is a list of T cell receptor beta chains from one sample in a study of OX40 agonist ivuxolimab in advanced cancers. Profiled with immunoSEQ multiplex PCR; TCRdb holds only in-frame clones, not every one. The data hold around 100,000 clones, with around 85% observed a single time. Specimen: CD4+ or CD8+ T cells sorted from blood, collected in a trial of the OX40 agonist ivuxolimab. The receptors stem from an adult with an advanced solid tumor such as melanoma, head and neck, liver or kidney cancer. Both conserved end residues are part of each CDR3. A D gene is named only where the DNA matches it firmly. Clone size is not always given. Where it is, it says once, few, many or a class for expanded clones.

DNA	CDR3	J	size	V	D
TGTGCCAGCAGTTACTCGGGACCACAGGTGGACTATGGCTACACCTTC	CASSYSGPQVDYGYTF	TRBJ1-2	.	TRBV6-5	.
TGTGCCAGTAGTGGGCGAGATTCACCCCTCCACTTT	CASSGRDSPLHF	TRBJ1-6	.	TRBV19	.
TGTGCCAGCAGCGTAGGGGCTAGTGGAGGTGAGCAGTTCTTC	CASSVGASGGEQFF	TRBJ2-1	.	TRBV9	.
TGTGCCAGCAGCTTAGGGGGGGGCGCTGGCTACACCTTC	CASSLGGGAGYTF	TRBJ1-2	.	TRBV11-2	.
TGCGCCAGCAGCTTTGTCAGCTTTAACACTGAAGCTTTCTTT	CASSFVSFNTEAFF	TRBJ1-1	.	TRBV5-1	.
TGTGCCTGGATCGGGGGGGCATCAGCTTACAATGAGCAGTTCTTC	CAWIGGASAYNEQFF	TRBJ2-1	.	TRBV30	TRBD2
TGTGCCAGCAGCGGGACCCCGGATTCACCCCTCCACTTT	CASSGTPDSPLHF	TRBJ1-6	.	TRBV9	.
TGTGCCAGCAGTCGGATAGGCGACCCCGCAGCGACTAATGAAAAACTGTTTTTT	CASSRIGDPAATNEKLFF	TRBJ1-4	.	TRBV2	.
TGCGCCAGCAGCTTGTGGCAGGGGCCCGACTACGAGCAGTACTTC	CASSLWQGPDYEQYF	TRBJ2-7	once	TRBV5-1	.
TGTGCCAGCAGCTTCGGGACAGGGAACTACGAGCAGTACTTC	CASSFGTGNYEQYF	TRBJ2-7	.	TRBV11-3	TRBD1
TGTGCCAGCAGGGATTCCGGGCTTAAAAACATTCAGTACTTC	CASRDSGLKNIQYF	TRBJ2-4	.	TRBV6-5	.
TGTGCCAGCAGTTATTTTGGGGTGACAGGGACAGATACGCAGTATTTT	CASSYFGVTGTDTQYF	TRBJ2-3	.	TRBV6-5	TRBD1
TGTGCCAGTAGTCACGGGACTAATGAAAAACTGTTTTTT	CASSHGTNEKLFF	TRBJ1-4	.	TRBV19	.
TGTGCCAGCAGTCATTCGACAGGGGGAGTCGCTGAAGCTTTCTTT	CASSHSTGGVAEAFF	TRBJ1-1	.	TRBV6-5	TRBD1
TGTGCCAGCACCCACGGGACAGCCGCCTACAATGAGCAGTTCTTC	CASTHGTAAYNEQFF	TRBJ2-1	few	TRBV6-6	TRBD1
TGTGCCAGCAGCCCCAGGGCAGGGTGGGGTGAAAAACTGTTTTTT	CASSPRAGWGEKLFF	TRBJ1-4	.	TRBV6-5	.
TGTGCCAGCAGAAGACAGGGAGGGAATACGCAGTATTTT	CASRRQGGNTQYF	TRBJ2-3	.	TRBV6-1	.
TGCAGCGTCGCACAGGGGGGGAACACTGAAGCTTTCTTT	CSVAQGGNTEAFF	TRBJ1-1	few	TRBV29-1	TRBD1
TGTGCCAGCAGTTCGTCCCTCGGGGAGCTGTTTTTT	CASSSSLGELFF	TRBJ2-2	once	TRBV6-5	.
TGTGCCAGTAGCTCCAACAGGGCTCAGCCCCAGCATTTT	CASSSNRAQPQHF	TRBJ1-5	.	TRBV19	.
TGCGCCAGCAGCTTGGGCGAGCGGGGTGGCACAGATACGCAGTATTTT	CASSLGERGGTDTQYF	TRBJ2-3	.	TRBV5-1	TRBD2
TGTGCCAGCTCACCCCTAACACGGAACACTGAAGCTTTCTTT	CASSPLTRNTEAFF	TRBJ1-1	.	TRBV18	.
TGTGCCAGCAGCTTAGCTGGGATCAGCACTGAAGCTTTCTTT	CASSLAGISTEAFF	TRBJ1-1	.	TRBV7-2	.
TGTGCCAGCAGTTTATACCGACTAGCGGGACGTGTGGATACGCAGTATTTT	CASSLYRLAGRVDTQYF	TRBJ2-3	.	TRBV27	TRBD2
TGTGCCAGCAGCCGGGGTAGCGGGGTCGGCAATCAGCCCCAGCATTTT	CASSRGSGVGNQPQHF	TRBJ1-5	once	TRBV7-9	.
TGTGCCAGCAGCTTACGGGCGCAACCTTGGGCTCGTTTCGGAGAGACCCAGTACTTC	CASSLRAQPWARFGETQYF	TRBJ2-5	.	TRBV11-1	.
TGTGCCAGTAGTCCCCGGGGGAGCTCTGGAAACACCATATATTTT	CASSPRGSSGNTIYF	TRBJ1-3	.	TRBV19	.
TGTGCCAGCAGCCAAGGAACAGGGTACGAGACCCAGTACTTC	CASSQGTGYETQYF	TRBJ2-5	.	TRBV7-8	.
TGCGCCAGCAGCCAAGACGTAGCGGGAGGGGACACCGGGGAGCTGTTTTTT	CASSQDVAGGDTGELFF	TRBJ2-2	.	TRBV4-3	TRBD2
TGTGCCAGCAGCCCAAAATCCGGGACTAGCGGGAGGATGTACGAGCAGTACTTC	CASSPKSGTSGRMYEQYF	TRBJ2-7	.	TRBV7-2	TRBD2
TGTGCCAGCAGTGAAGGGTGGCAGGGCGAAAGGTACGAGCAGTACTTC	CASSEGWQGERYEQYF	TRBJ2-7	once	TRBV6-1	.
TGTGCCAGCAGTTTCCTTGGGGAGACTGAAGCTTTCTTT	CASSFLGETEAFF	TRBJ1-1	once	TRBV27	.
TGTGCCAGTAGTATCCCCGCGGTCTATGGCTACACCTTC	CASSIPAVYGYTF	TRBJ1-2	.	TRBV19	.
TGTGCCAGCAGTTACGGAAGAGGGTTCCGCTATGGCTACACCTTC	CASSYGRGFRYGYTF	TRBJ1-2	few	TRBV6-5	.
TGCGCCAGCAGCTTGGCCCTGACAGGGAAATACGAGACCCAGTACTTC	CASSLALTGKYETQYF	TRBJ2-5	.	TRBV5-1	TRBD1
TGTGCCATCGGACAATGGGATTCCAACTATGGCTACACCTTC	CAIGQWDSNYGYTF	TRBJ1-2	.	TRBV10-3	.
TGCGCCAGCAGCCAAGACCTCCCGACAGGTATTTCCTACGAGCAGTACTTC	CASSQDLPTGISYEQYF	TRBJ2-7	.	TRBV4-3	.
TGTGCCAGTAGTACCACAGGGGGCGCGTTCTACGAGCAGTACTTC	CASSTTGGAFYEQYF	TRBJ2-7	.	TRBV19	TRBD1
TGTGCCAGCAGCAGTAGGGCCCGGGACTACTACAATGAGCAGTTCTTC	CASSSRARDYYNEQFF	TRBJ2-1	.	TRBV11-2	TRBD2
TGCGCCAGCAGCCAGGGGGGTACCAGCTACAATGAGCAGTTCTTC	CASSQGGTSYNEQFF	TRBJ2-1	.	TRBV5-1	.
TGTGCCAGCAGTTTAGGGGGAACCCTACGCAATGAGCAGTTCTTC	CASSLGGTLRNEQFF	TRBJ2-1	.	TRBV27	.
TGTGCCAGCAGCGTAGTAGTGGAGACCCAGTACTTC	CASSVVVETQYF	TRBJ2-5	.	TRBV9	.
TGTGCCAGCTGGACCTCCTACGAGCAGTACTTC	CASWTSYEQYF	TRBJ2-7	.	TRBV2	.
TGTGCCAGTAGTAACGGCGGGAGGGCCCTCTTTAATGAGCAGTTCTTC	CASSNGGRALFNEQFF	TRBJ2-1	.	TRBV19	TRBD2
TGTGCCAGCACCTTGACTAGCGGGAGTAGTGAGACCCAGTACTTC	CASTLTSGSSETQYF	TRBJ2-5	.	TRBV11-2	TRBD2